This T cell receptor (beta chain) derives from a study of shared clonotypes between healthy human individuals. Naive CD8 cells were CD45RO-negative, positively selected for CCR7, excluding terminally differentiated effector memory CD45RA+ cells. Findings and caveats of the study: In contrast to clonotypes shared by all four donors, non-shared clonotypes had lower generation probabilities. Blood alone was sampled, and tissue repertoires likely differ.

For this clone: Its antigen is unknown.

CDR3 length equals 17 residues. CDR1 is SGHTA and CDR2 is FQGNSA in the germline V gene. J was trimmed by 0 bases and V by 3 bases; bases with no gene match: 7. An approximately 200 ng quantity of DNA, around 30,000 T cell genomes, went into the sorted-subset replicate PCRs. The protocol was immunoSEQ multiplex PCR, while the TCRdb copy is restricted to in-frame clones and leaves out a portion. The profile shows 2 million to 2.5 million clones, approximately 95% of them singletons. V and J are TRBV7-2 and TRBJ2-3; TRBD2 matches at 9 bases. The sequenced sample was naive CD8+ T cells sorted from blood. The clonotype originates from a man younger than 35 in good health. The CDR3: CASSFPTSGLSTDTQYF. DNA for the CDR3: TGTGCCAGCAGCTTCCCGACTAGCGGACTTAGCACAGATACGCAGTATTTT.